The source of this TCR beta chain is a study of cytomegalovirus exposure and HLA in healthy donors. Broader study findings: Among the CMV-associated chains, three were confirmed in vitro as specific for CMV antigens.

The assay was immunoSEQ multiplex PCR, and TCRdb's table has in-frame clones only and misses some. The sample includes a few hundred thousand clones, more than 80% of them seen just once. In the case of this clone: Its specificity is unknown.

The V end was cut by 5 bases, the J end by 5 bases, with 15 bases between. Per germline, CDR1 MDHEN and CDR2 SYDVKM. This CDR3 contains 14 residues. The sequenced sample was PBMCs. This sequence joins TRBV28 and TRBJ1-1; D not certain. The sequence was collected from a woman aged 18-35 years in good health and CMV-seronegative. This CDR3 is CASSTTSRRTEAFF. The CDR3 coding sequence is TGTGCCAGCAGTACGACTTCCCGTCGGACTGAAGCTTTCTTT.